This TCR beta chain is drawn from a study of brain T cells in children with intractable seizures. Study observations and caveats: Pre-surgery blood may have been undersampled, hiding some clones. Patients' HCMV serostatus was unknown; virus specificity rests on CDR3 similarity alone.

Germline assignment: CDR1 GTSNPN and CDR2 SVGIG (reference sequence). CDR3 length: 13 amino acids. Trimming took 5 bases from V and 6 from J; bases not matched to a gene: 6. The sequenced cases were selected for having the highest brain T cell transcript signatures. At least one anti-epileptic drug was given before surgery. Details on this clone: Antigen: not known.

The repertoire was sequenced with immunoSEQ multiplex PCR; TCRdb's copy has only in-frame clones and lacks some. The sample has some 80,000 clones; around nine tenths are singletons. This receptor was identified in a girl aged 2 to 10 with Rasmussen encephalitis and intractable seizures. The chain carries TRBV30 and TRBJ2-5; 10 positions match TRBD2. Sequences were derived from peripheral blood, sampled at surgery. For the CDR3, the DNA is TGTGCCTGGGCCAGCGGGGGGGCCCAGACCCAGTACTTC. Protein product: CAWASGGAQTQYF.